This T cell receptor (beta chain) was sequenced for a study of blood T cell repertoires in COVID-19. Here immunoSEQ multiplex PCR was the method, and the copy in TCRdb shows in-frame clones only, minus some. The sample holds some 200,000 clones, about 76% seen once. CDR1 and CDR2 (germline): LNHDA, SQIVND (reference sequence). Between the trimmed V and J ends, which lost 7 bases and 2 bases, there was a span of 11 bases. The CDR3 has 13 residues. The TCR was taken from a woman between 45 and 65 years old with active or convalescent COVID-19. This chain uses TRBV19 with TRBJ1-1; D unresolved. Sequencing input: peripheral blood. Written as DNA, the CDR3 is TGTGCCAGTAAGTTTCGGGGTAACACTGAAGCTTTCTTT. It translates to CASKFRGNTEAFF.